A selection of T cell receptor beta chains follows, all from one sample in a study of patients and donors after allogeneic stem cell transplantation. Each CDR3 protein gets one entry after TCRdb re-called the RT-PCR reads with MiXCR. The data show fewer than 60,000 distinct CDR3 sequences, roughly 13% seen once. Material: blood, either unsorted or a sorted T cell fraction (not recorded which). The origin of the receptors is a human donor who was either an allogeneic HSCT recipient or a stem cell or donor lymphocyte infusion donor (not recorded which). It is not recorded whose cells these are; they may come from a transplant donor. The CDR3 runs from the conserved cysteine through the conserved F or W. D genes are given only for firm matches. Clone size is not always given. Where it is, it says once, few, many or a class for expanded clones.

TRBV20-1	-	TRBJ2-3	many	CSAKGGVLAFFADTQYF	TGCAGTGCTAAGGGGGGGGTGCTAGCTTTTTTCGCAGATACGCAGTATTTT
TRBV5-1	-	TRBJ1-1	few	CASSLSAMNTEAFF	TGCGCCAGCAGCTTGTCAGCTATGAACACTGAAGCTTTCTTT
TRBV18	TRBD2	TRBJ2-5	many	CASSPKRETYQETQYF	TGTGCCAGCTCACCAAAGCGGGAAACGTACCAAGAGACCCAGTACTTC
TRBV20-1	-	TRBJ1-2	few	CSARDSRTPEGYTF	TGCAGTGCTAGAGATTCTAGGACGCCGGAAGGCTACACCTTC
TRBV27	-	TRBJ1-4	many	CASSNLNEKLFF	TGTGCCAGCTCAAACCTAAATGAAAAACTGTTTTTT
TRBV10-3	-	TRBJ1-3	few	CATSSPSRVGNTIYF	TGTGCCACGTCCTCCCCGTCCAGGGTTGGAAACACCATATATTTT
TRBV9	-	TRBJ2-7	few	CASSVGLSTTYEQYF	TGTGCCAGCAGCGTAGGACTCTCTACGACCTACGAGCAGTACTTC
TRBV7-9	-	TRBJ2-1	-	CASSYLRESSNEQFF	TGTGCCAGCAGCTACCTTCGGGAGAGTTCTAATGAGCAGTTCTTC
TRBV27	TRBD2	TRBJ2-1	many	CASSSIAGGVYNEQFF	TGTGCCAGCAGTTCCATAGCGGGAGGGGTGTACAATGAGCAGTTCTTC
TRBV24-1	TRBD2	TRBJ2-1	few	CATSDRPSGAHNEQFF	TGTGCCACCAGTGATCGTCCTAGCGGGGCCCACAATGAGCAGTTCTTC
TRBV4-2	TRBD2	TRBJ2-2	-	CASSQDVAGVTWGTGELFF	TGTGCCAGCAGCCAAGATGTGGCGGGAGTGACGTGGGGCACCGGGGAGCTGTTTTTT
TRBV7-9	TRBD2	TRBJ2-1	-	CASSSLAGGSNEQFF	TGTGCCAGCAGCTCCCTAGCGGGAGGCAGTAATGAGCAGTTCTTC
TRBV4-2	TRBD1	TRBJ2-7	-	CASSQEWGQGAYEQYF	TGTGCCAGCAGCCAAGAATGGGGACAGGGGGCTTACGAGCAGTACTTC
TRBV20-1	-	TRBJ2-1	-	CSGSGSNEQFF	TGCAGTGGATCAGGGTCCAATGAGCAGTTCTTC
TRBV20-1	TRBD2	TRBJ2-3	few	CSARRGSGGRDTQYF	TGCAGTGCTAGAAGAGGTAGCGGGGGCCGGGATACGCAGTATTTT
TRBV7-9	TRBD2	TRBJ2-7	-	CASSYPGLPSSYEQYF	TGTGCCAGCAGTTATCCGGGACTACCAAGCTCCTACGAGCAGTACTTC
TRBV7-9	-	TRBJ1-5	few	CASSRANQPQHF	TGTGCCAGCAGCCGGGCCAATCAGCCCCAGCATTTT
TRBV7-8	TRBD2	TRBJ2-1	-	CASSWLGGLDNEQFF	TGTGCCAGCAGCTGGCTAGGGGGACTAGACAATGAGCAGTTCTTC
TRBV7-9	-	TRBJ2-5	few	CASSTSSQIQETQYF	TGTGCCAGCAGCACTAGCTCGCAAATTCAAGAGACCCAGTACTTC
TRBV12-3/TRBV12-4	-	TRBJ1-1	-	CASSFGGMGTEAFF	TGTGCCAGCAGTTTCGGAGGGATGGGCACTGAAGCTTTCTTT
TRBV10-3	-	TRBJ2-1	-	CAISYLGDSEDGQFF	TGTGCCATCAGTTACCTGGGGGACTCTGAAGATGGGCAGTTCTTC
TRBV20-1	TRBD1	TRBJ1-3	many	CSARGPGTGSSGNTIYF	TGCAGTGCTAGGGGTCCCGGGACAGGGTCCTCTGGAAACACCATATATTTT
TRBV7-2	TRBD2	TRBJ2-2	-	CARPHRGVAGNTGELFF	TGTGCCAGACCCCACCGTGGAGTAGCGGGGAACACCGGGGAGCTGTTTTTT
TRBV5-1	-	TRBJ2-7	few	CASSDIAEAYEQYF	TGCGCCAGCAGCGATATAGCGGAAGCCTACGAGCAGTACTTC
TRBV24-1	-	TRBJ2-1	-	CATSDLGNEQFF	TGTGCCACCAGTGATTTAGGCAATGAGCAGTTCTTC
TRBV7-6	-	TRBJ1-2	many	CASSCPGTPSYGYTF	TGTGCCAGCAGCTGCCCCGGGACACCATCATATGGCTACACCTTC
TRBV10-3	TRBD2	TRBJ2-1	-	CAISAGLAGNEQFF	TGTGCCATCAGTGCGGGACTAGCGGGGAATGAGCAGTTCTTC
TRBV15	-	TRBJ2-7	few	CATSRVSGDYEQYF	TGTGCCACCAGCAGAGTGAGCGGTGACTACGAGCAGTACTTC
TRBV28	-	TRBJ1-5	many	CASSPGQQTINQPQHF	TGTGCCAGCAGTCCGGGACAACAGACGATTAATCAGCCCCAGCATTTT
TRBV12-3/TRBV12-4	TRBD2	TRBJ2-1	-	CASRLTSGRAEMVF	TGTGCCAGCAGGCTGACTAGCGGGAGGGCCGAGATGGTCTTC
TRBV21-1	-	TRBJ2-7	many	CASSHRGAFSNEQYF	TGTGCCAGCAGCCATAGAGGGGCCTTTTCCAACGAGCAGTACTTC
TRBV15	TRBD1	TRBJ2-1	-	CATRGQGIRLHYNEQFF	TGTGCCACCAGGGGACAGGGGATAAGACTACACTACAATGAGCAGTTCTTC
TRBV14	TRBD1	TRBJ1-4	many	CASSHLPGQGRRKLFF	TGTGCCAGCAGCCATCTCCCGGGACAGGGGCGGAGAAAACTGTTTTTT
TRBV12-3/TRBV12-4	TRBD1	TRBJ2-4	few	CASKGQGFDKKNIQYF	TGTGCCAGCAAGGGACAGGGATTTGATAAGAAAAACATTCAGTACTTC
TRBV5-6	-	TRBJ2-1	few	CASSLSLARYNEQFF	TGTGCCAGCAGCTTGAGCCTAGCGCGGTACAATGAGCAGTTCTTC
TRBV12-3/TRBV12-4	-	TRBJ1-2	many	CASSFKGGYGYTF	TGTGCCAGCAGTTTTAAGGGTGGCTATGGCTACACCTTC
TRBV11-2	TRBD1	TRBJ2-5	-	CASSSYRDRGAETQYF	TGTGCCAGCAGCTCGTACCGGGACAGGGGAGCGGAGACCCAGTACTTC
TRBV7-9	-	TRBJ2-1	many	CASSFGASSYNEQFF	TGTGCCAGCAGCTTCGGCGCCAGCTCCTACAATGAGCAGTTCTTC
TRBV3-1	-	TRBJ2-7	few	CASSRSPGSFLTYEQYF	TGTGCCAGCAGCCGCTCTCCGGGGAGCTTTCTCACCTACGAGCAGTACTTC
TRBV7-9	TRBD2	TRBJ2-7	-	CASSLGLAGEQYF	TGTGCCAGCAGCTTAGGCCTAGCGGGCGAGCAGTACTTC
TRBV5-1	-	TRBJ2-1	-	CASSLTDNEQFF	TGCGCCAGCAGCTTGACGGACAATGAGCAGTTCTTC
TRBV10-2	TRBD1	TRBJ2-1	few	CASSGQGLEGRHEQFF	TGCGCCAGCAGTGGACAGGGGTTGGAAGGTCGGCATGAGCAGTTCTTC
TRBV29-1	-	TRBJ2-2	many	CSVVLQYANTGELFF	TGCAGCGTTGTGTTGCAATACGCGAACACCGGGGAGCTGTTTTTT
TRBV29-1	-	TRBJ2-7	few	CSVEAEGGYEQYF	TGCAGCGTTGAAGCGGAGGGTGGCTACGAGCAGTACTTC
TRBV7-2	-	TRBJ1-2	many	CASSLANYGYTF	TGTGCCAGCAGCTTAGCTAACTATGGCTACACCTTC
TRBV10-2	-	TRBJ2-1	few	CASTAGTSYNEQFF	TGCGCCAGCACTGCCGGGACTTCATACAATGAGCAGTTCTTC
TRBV15	-	TRBJ2-1	few	CATSGKESLYNEQFF	TGTGCCACCAGCGGAAAGGAGAGCCTCTACAATGAGCAGTTCTTC
TRBV9	TRBD2	TRBJ2-1	-	CASSVGIAGRPNEQFF	TGTGCCAGCAGCGTAGGAATAGCGGGACGTCCCAATGAGCAGTTCTTC
TRBV5-1	TRBD2	TRBJ2-1	-	CASSSPGGVDYNEQFF	TGCGCCAGCAGTTCCCCGGGGGGGGTCGACTACAATGAGCAGTTCTTC
TRBV19	TRBD2	TRBJ2-1	-	CASSISGRLVNEQFF	TGTGCCAGTAGTATTAGCGGGAGACTCGTCAATGAGCAGTTCTTC
TRBV30	TRBD1	TRBJ2-1	few	CAWSVGTGMNEQFF	TGTGCCTGGAGTGTGGGGACAGGGATGAATGAGCAGTTCTTC
TRBV12-3/TRBV12-4	-	TRBJ2-7	-	CASSFGGDEQYF	TGTGCCAGCAGTTTTGGAGGGGACGAGCAGTACTTC
TRBV4-1	-	TRBJ1-2	-	CASSQVAGDGYTF	TGCGCCAGCAGCCAAGTGGCAGGGGATGGCTACACCTTC
TRBV19	TRBD2	TRBJ2-7	few	CASSIDRGVYEQYF	TGTGCCAGTAGTATAGATCGGGGGGTTTACGAGCAGTACTTC
TRBV20-1	-	TRBJ2-7	few	CSAQGDSIYEQYF	TGCAGTGCTCAGGGGGACTCCATCTACGAGCAGTACTTC